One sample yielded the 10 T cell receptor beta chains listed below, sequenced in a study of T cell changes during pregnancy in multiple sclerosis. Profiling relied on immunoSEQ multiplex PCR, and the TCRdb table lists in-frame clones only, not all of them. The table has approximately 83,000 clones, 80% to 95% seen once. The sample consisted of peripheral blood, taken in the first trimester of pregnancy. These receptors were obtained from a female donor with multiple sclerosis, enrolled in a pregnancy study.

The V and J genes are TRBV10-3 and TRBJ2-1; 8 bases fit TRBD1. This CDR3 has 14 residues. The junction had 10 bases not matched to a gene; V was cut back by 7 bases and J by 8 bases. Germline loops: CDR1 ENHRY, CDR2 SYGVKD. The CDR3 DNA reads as TGTGCCATCACCCGCGAGGACAGGGAACATGAGCAGTTCTTC. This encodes CAITREDREHEQFF.

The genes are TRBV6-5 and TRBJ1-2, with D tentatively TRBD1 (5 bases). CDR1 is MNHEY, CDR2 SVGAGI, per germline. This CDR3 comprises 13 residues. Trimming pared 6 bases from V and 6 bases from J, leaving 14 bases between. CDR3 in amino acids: CASSPQVRDGYTF. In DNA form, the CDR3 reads TGTGCCAGCAGCCCACAGGTCCGGGATGGCTACACCTTC.

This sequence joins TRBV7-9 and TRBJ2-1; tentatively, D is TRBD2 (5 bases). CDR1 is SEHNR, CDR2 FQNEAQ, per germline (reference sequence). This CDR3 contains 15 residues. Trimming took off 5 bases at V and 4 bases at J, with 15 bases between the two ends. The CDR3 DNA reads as TGTGCCAGCAGCACCCTGGGTGGGAGTTACAATGAGCAGTTCTTC. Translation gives CASSTLGGSYNEQFF.

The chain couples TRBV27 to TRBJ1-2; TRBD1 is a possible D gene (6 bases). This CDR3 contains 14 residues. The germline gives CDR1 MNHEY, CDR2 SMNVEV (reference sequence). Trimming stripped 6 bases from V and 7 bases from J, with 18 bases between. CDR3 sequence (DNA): TGTGCCAGCAGGGAGGACAGATTTTTGGGTGGCTACACCTTC. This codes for CASREDRFLGGYTF.

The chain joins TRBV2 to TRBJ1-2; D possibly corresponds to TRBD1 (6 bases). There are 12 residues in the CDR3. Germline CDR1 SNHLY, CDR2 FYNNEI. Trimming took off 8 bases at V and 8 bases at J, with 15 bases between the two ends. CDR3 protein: CASDPGARGYTF. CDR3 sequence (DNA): TGTGCCAGCGACCCAGGGGCTCGAGGCTACACCTTC. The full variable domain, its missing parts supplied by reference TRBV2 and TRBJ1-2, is EPEVTQTPSHQVTQMGQEVILRCVPISNHLYFYWYRQILGQKVEFLVSFYNNEISEKSEIFDDQFSVERPDGSNFTLKIRSTKLEDSAMYFCASDPGARGYTFGSGTRLTVV.

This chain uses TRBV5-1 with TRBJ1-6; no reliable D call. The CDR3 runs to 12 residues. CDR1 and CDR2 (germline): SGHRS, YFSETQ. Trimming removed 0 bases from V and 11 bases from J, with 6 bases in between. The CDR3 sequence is CASSLETTPLHF. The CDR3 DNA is TGCGCCAGCAGCTTGGAAACTACACCCCTCCACTTT.

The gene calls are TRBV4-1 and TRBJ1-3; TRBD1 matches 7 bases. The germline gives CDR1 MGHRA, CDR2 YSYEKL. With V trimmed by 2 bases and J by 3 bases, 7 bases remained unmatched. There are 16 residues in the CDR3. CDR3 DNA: TGCGCCAGCAGCCAACTAGGACAGGCTCTTGGAAACACCATATATTTT. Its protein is CASSQLGQALGNTIYF.

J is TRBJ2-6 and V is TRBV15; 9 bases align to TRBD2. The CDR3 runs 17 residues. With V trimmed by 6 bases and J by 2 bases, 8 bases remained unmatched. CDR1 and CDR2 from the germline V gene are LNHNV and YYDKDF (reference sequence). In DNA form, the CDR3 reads TGTGCCACCAGGGTTGAGCGGGGGGCCACTGGGGCCAACGTCCTGACTTTC. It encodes CATRVERGATGANVLTF.

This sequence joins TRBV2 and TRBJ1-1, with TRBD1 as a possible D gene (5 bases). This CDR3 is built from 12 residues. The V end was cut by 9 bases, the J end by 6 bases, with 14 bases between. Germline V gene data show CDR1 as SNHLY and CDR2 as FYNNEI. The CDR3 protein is CARDSGVPEAFF. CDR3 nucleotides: TGTGCCAGAGACTCGGGGGTCCCTGAAGCTTTCTTT.

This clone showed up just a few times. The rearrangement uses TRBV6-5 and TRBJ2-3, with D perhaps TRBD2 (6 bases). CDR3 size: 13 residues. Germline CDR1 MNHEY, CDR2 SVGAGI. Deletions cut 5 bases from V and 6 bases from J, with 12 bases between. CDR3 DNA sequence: TGTGCCAGCAGTCGGGACTCGCCGGATACGCAGTATTTT. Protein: CASSRDSPDTQYF.